This TCR beta chain is drawn from a study of blood T cell repertoires in COVID-19 (dated by TCRdb to 2020 to 2022). As for the study more broadly: Collaborator samples came from the United States, Italy and Spain and covered acute and convalescent phases of COVID-19. The material from the prospective study consisted of cDNA or gDNA derived from T cells, B-cell-depleted T cells, or PBMCs. Where available, HLA class I and class II types were taken from metadata supplied by the sample provider and were not determined by assay-based typing. The samples were drawn from the first 160 participants of the ongoing ImmuneRACE study and from some 1,300 subjects provided by 6 global collaborators. The sample metadata nearly always contained a de-identified subject ID, COVID-19 status, age in years and sex. A freely available public database, intended as a resource for researchers studying the immune response to SARS-CoV-2, is where the repertoires were released. Subjects who had been exposed to COVID-19, were actively infected with it, or had recovered from it provided the deeply sampled blood TCRbeta repertoires that made up the dataset.

The V and J ends are trimmed by 0 bases and 2 bases, leaving 10 bases between them. From a lookup of the germline V gene, CDR1 and CDR2 are SGHVS and FQNEAQ. Including cysteine and phenylalanine, the CDR3 has 15 amino acids. Only CDR3 DNA is held: 45 bases, read in frame from base 1. In the prospective study, participants were about 18 to 95 years old, resided in about two dozen geographic areas of the United States, and were enrolled through a virtual design. In the prospective study, cohorts were assigned on the basis of participant-reported clinical history obtained from a screening survey and a study questionnaire. ImmuneRACE Cohort 3 recovered participants were defined by two consecutive negative NP/OP PCR tests, healthcare professional clearance, or symptom resolution. In the prospective study, mobile phlebotomists collected whole blood, serum and a nasopharyngeal or oropharyngeal swab from each participant. Additional blood draws and questionnaires over an approximately two-month period could optionally be provided by prospective study participants. Prospective study blood samples were shipped either frozen or at room temperature before DNA extraction.

This clone appeared many times. Its antigen is unknown. No quality values exist for individual bases; no much larger clone is one base distant. The immunoSEQ Assay, a bias-controlled multiplex PCR, was used to amplify TCRbeta CDR3 regions from genomic DNA. The study's processing was this. The number of nucleated cells in each sample was estimated by amplification of reference gene primers within the assay. Sequence reads were collapsed and filtered to measure the absolute abundance of every unique TCRbeta CDR3 rearrangement. For each sample, productive Simpson clonality was calculated as the square root of Simpson's diversity index across productive rearrangements. TCRdb provides this immuneACCESS table in a form limited to in-frame rearrangements. Some clones are lacking; in checked studies, under half of them reflect an unresolved V gene, and why the rest are absent is not known. V, J and clone size are those of that table, while D and trimming were read from the DNA. Here the sample has about 160,000 clones; more than 70% occur a single time. About 5.6% of the sample is held by the ten biggest clonotypes.

Here is what the overall study found, with its caveats: The quantity of clinical and demographic metadata differed by source and by participant and was supplied without curation.

The chain links TRBV7-8 with TRBJ2-5; no D gene is confidently identified. The source material was PBMCs or T cells enriched from blood (not recorded which). This clonotype was sampled from a man aged 40-49 years who had recovered from COVID-19. The nucleotide sequence reads TGTGCCAGCAGCTTAGCCCACAGCAGACAAGAGACCCAGTACTTC. Protein translation: CASSLAHSRQETQYF.